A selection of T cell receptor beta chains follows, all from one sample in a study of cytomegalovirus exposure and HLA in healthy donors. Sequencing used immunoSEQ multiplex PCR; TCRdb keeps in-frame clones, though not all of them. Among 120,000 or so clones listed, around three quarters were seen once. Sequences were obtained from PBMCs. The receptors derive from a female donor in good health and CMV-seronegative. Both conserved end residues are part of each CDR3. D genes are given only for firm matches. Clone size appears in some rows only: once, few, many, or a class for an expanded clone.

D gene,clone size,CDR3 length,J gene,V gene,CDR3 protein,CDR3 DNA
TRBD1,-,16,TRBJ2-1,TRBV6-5,CASSYEGTGSYNEQFF,TGTGCCAGCAGTTACGAAGGGACAGGCTCCTACAATGAGCAGTTCTTC
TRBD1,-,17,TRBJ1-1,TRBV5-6,CASSFFSYRGPYTEAFF,TGTGCCAGCAGCTTCTTCTCTTACAGGGGGCCCTACACTGAAGCTTTCTTT
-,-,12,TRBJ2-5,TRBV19,CASSIGTETQYF,TGTGCCAGTAGTATTGGCACGGAGACCCAGTACTTC
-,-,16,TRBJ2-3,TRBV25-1,CASSEAGFWSTDTQYF,TGTGCCAGCAGTGAGGCAGGGTTTTGGAGCACAGATACGCAGTATTTT
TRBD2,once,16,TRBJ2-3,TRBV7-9,CASSLVGRTDLAGEYF,TGTGCCAGCAGCTTAGTGGGGAGGACGGACCTTGCGGGGGAGTATTTT
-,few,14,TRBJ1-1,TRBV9,CASSVELGNTEAFF,TGTGCCAGCAGCGTAGAGCTTGGGAACACTGAAGCTTTCTTT
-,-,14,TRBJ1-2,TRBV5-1,CASSPTPGVDGYTF,TGCGCCAGCAGTCCTACTCCAGGGGTCGATGGCTACACCTTC
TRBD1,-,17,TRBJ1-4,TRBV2,CASRMTGEGYGYEKLFF,TGTGCCAGCAGGATGACAGGGGAGGGCTATGGGTATGAAAAACTGTTTTTT
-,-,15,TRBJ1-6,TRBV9,CASSVSGTTNSPLHF,TGTGCCAGCAGCGTAAGCGGGACAACTAATTCACCCCTCCACTTT
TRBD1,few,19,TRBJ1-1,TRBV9,CASSVGIWDRGRRNTEAFF,TGTGCCAGCAGCGTAGGAATTTGGGACAGGGGCCGCCGTAACACTGAAGCTTTCTTT
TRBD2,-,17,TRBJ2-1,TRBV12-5,CASGLVVTAGGRNEQFF,TGTGCTAGTGGTTTGGTAGTGACGGCGGGGGGGCGTAATGAGCAGTTCTTC
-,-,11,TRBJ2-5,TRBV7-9,CSSSLRETQYF,TGTTCCAGCAGTTTACGGGAGACCCAGTACTTC
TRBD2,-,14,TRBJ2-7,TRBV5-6,CASSGLAGVYEQYF,TGTGCCAGCAGCGGACTAGCAGGGGTCTACGAGCAGTACTTC
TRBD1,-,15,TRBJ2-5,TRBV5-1,CASSLRGPGEETQYF,TGCGCCAGCAGCTTGAGGGGGCCGGGTGAGGAGACCCAGTACTTC
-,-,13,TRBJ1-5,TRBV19,CASRGARGQPQHF,TGTGCCAGTAGGGGGGCGCGTGGTCAGCCCCAGCATTTT
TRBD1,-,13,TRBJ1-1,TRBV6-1,CASRLDRGDEAFF,TGTGCCAGCAGGTTGGACAGGGGTGATGAAGCTTTCTTT
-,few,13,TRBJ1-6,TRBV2,CASSEFGNSPLHF,TGTGCCAGCAGTGAATTCGGTAACTCACCCCTCCACTTT
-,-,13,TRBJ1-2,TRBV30,CAWSEGQFYGYTF,TGTGCCTGGAGTGAGGGACAATTCTATGGCTACACCTTC
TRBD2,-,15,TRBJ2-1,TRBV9,CASSQTSGRGTEQFF,TGTGCCAGCAGCCAGACTAGCGGGAGGGGTACTGAGCAGTTCTTC
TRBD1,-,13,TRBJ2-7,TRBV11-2,CASSRGQSYEQYF,TGTGCCAGCAGCCGGGGACAGTCCTACGAGCAGTACTTC
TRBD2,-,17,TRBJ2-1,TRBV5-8,CASSLTSGAGGRSEQFF,TGTGCCAGCAGCCTGACTAGCGGGGCGGGAGGGCGGAGTGAGCAGTTCTTC
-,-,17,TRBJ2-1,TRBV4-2,CASSQELWGSSYNEQFF,TGTGCCAGCAGCCAAGAGTTATGGGGCAGCTCCTACAATGAGCAGTTCTTC
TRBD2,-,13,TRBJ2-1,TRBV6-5,CASQREEYNEQFF,TGTGCCAGCCAGCGGGAGGAATACAATGAGCAGTTCTTC
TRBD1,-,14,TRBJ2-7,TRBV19,CASSRGQGTYEQYF,TGTGCCAGTAGTAGGGGACAGGGGACCTACGAGCAGTACTTC
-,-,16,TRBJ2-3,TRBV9,CVSSVIGSAGGDTQYF,TGTGTCAGCAGCGTAATCGGTAGTGCCGGAGGGGATACGCAGTATTTT
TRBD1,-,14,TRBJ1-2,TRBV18,CASSNRDRGNGYTF,TGTGCCAGCTCAAACCGGGACAGGGGTAATGGCTACACCTTC
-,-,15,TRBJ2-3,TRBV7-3,CASSNRVGGTDTQYF,TGTGCCAGCAGTAACAGGGTAGGGGGCACAGATACGCAGTATTTT